The 26 T cell receptor beta chains reported below all come from one sample, sequenced in a study of cytomegalovirus exposure and HLA in healthy donors. Profiled with immunoSEQ multiplex PCR; TCRdb holds only in-frame clones, not every one. The repertoire holds 150,000 to 200,000 clones, with more than 75% as singletons. Sequencing input: PBMCs. Receptor source: a woman aged 25 to 39 in good health and CMV-seronegative.

The chain joins TRBV27 to TRBJ2-3; D perhaps matches TRBD2 (6 bases). The CDR3 runs to 15 residues. V lost 6 bases and J lost 0, with 13 bases in between. Germline values: CDR1 MNHEY, CDR2 SMNVEV (reference sequence). The DNA of the CDR3 is TGTGCCAGCAGCAGATCCGGGACTAGCACAGATACGCAGTATTTT. Encoded protein: CASSRSGTSTDTQYF.

The chain has TRBV5-1 and TRBJ2-5; no clear D. CDR3 size: 12 residues. Trimming took 4 bases from V and 5 from J, leaving 9 bases between them. CDR1 is SGHRS, CDR2 YFSETQ, per germline. CDR3 region: CASSPLGETQYF. CDR3 bases: TGCGCCAGCAGCCCCCTCGGGGAGACCCAGTACTTC.

The rearrangement links TRBV7-9 to TRBJ1-6; 10 bases map to TRBD1. Germline assignment: CDR1 SEHNR and CDR2 FQNEAQ (reference sequence). V trimming: 8 bases; J trimming: 9 bases; junction bases outside the gene matches: 19. The CDR3 covers 18 residues. CDR3 in amino acids: CASPQGGQGIPILSPLHF. CDR3 bases: TGTGCCAGCCCCCAGGGGGGACAGGGGATCCCGATTCTTTCACCCCTCCACTTT.

The gene calls are TRBV1 and TRBJ2-3; the table gives TRBD2 as D, unverified against the DNA. TRBV1 is a recognized pseudogene. This CDR3 has 12 residues. As DNA, the CDR3 is TGCACCAGCAATACTAGTCTAGATACGCAGTATTTT. This encodes CTSNTSLDTQYF.

The chain couples TRBV2 to TRBJ2-3; tentatively, D is TRBD2 (6 bases). Germline assignment: CDR1 SNHLY and CDR2 FYNNEI. The CDR3 length is 13 residues. V dropped 10 bases and J dropped 2 bases, with 13 bases sitting between them. Here the CDR3 reads CATGPGLTDTQYF. The CDR3 coding sequence is TGTGCCACCGGACCGGGACTCACAGATACGCAGTATTTT.

V usage is TRBV6-5 and J usage is TRBJ2-1, with 8 positions matching TRBD1. After removal of 0 bases from V and 7 bases from J, the junction contained 5 bases not matched to a gene. The CDR3 has 15 amino acids. The germline CDR1 and CDR2 sequences are MNHEY and SVGAGI. Here the CDR3 reads CASSYSRTGPNEQFF. The CDR3 DNA sequence: TGTGCCAGCAGTTACTCCCGGACAGGGCCAAATGAGCAGTTCTTC.

This rearrangement joins TRBV18 to TRBJ1-2, with 7 bases fitting TRBD1. V trimming: 3 bases; J trimming: 0 bases; junction bases outside the gene matches: 4. CDR3 length: 15 amino acids. Germline values: CDR1 KGHSH, CDR2 LQKENI. The CDR3 here is CASSPGTEANYGYTF. For the CDR3, the DNA is TGTGCCAGCTCACCCGGGACAGAAGCTAACTATGGCTACACCTTC.

Of note for this clone: One end of the junction does not line up with germline, which may come from a read error. This specimen includes other DNA sequences encoding the same CDR3. The chain has TRBV2 and TRBJ2-3; D possibly corresponds to TRBD1 (5 bases). Germline V gene data show CDR1 as SNHLY and CDR2 as FYNNEI. The CDR3 runs 12 residues. The CDR3 nucleotides are TGCGCCATGACAGAACCCACAGATACGCAGTATTTT. Translating it yields CAMTEPTDTQYF.

The chain is built from TRBV6-5 and TRBJ1-3; TRBD1 aligns across 10 bases. The CDR3 contains 15 residues. V trimming: 6 bases; J trimming: 3 bases; junction bases outside the gene matches: 5. In germline, CDR1 is MNHEY, CDR2 SVGAGI. CDR3 bases: TGTGCCAGCAGCTCCGGGACAGGGGTTGGAAACACCATATATTTT. It encodes CASSSGTGVGNTIYF.

The chain employs TRBV7-8 and TRBJ2-7; tentative D call: TRBD1 (6 bases). The CDR3 is made up of 14 amino acids. V lost 1 base to trimming and J lost 2 bases, with 9 bases between them. Germline V gene sequence: CDR1 SGHVS, CDR2 FQNEAQ. The CDR3 region is CASSLVTGPYEQYF. The CDR3 coding sequence is TGTGCCAGCAGCTTAGTGACAGGACCCTACGAGCAGTACTTC.

The CDR3 region has the DNA TGTGCCAGCAGCTTAGAAAGGGGCGTTCAGCCCCAGCATTTT. Translated: CASSLERGVQPQHF. J is TRBJ1-5 and V is TRBV11-2, with a tentative D call TRBD1 (5 bases). This CDR3 spans 14 amino acids. The germline V gene encodes CDR1 SGHAT and CDR2 FQNNGV. With 0 bases removed from V and 6 bases from J, the gap between germline ends came to 9 bases.

V and J are TRBV11-1 and TRBJ2-5; TRBD1 might be the D (6 bases). The CDR3 covers 15 residues. V was cut by 5 bases and J by 0 bases, with 13 bases left in between. The germline V gene encodes CDR1 SGHAT and CDR2 FQDESV (reference sequence). This chain's CDR3 is CASSQTQGYQETQYF. The CDR3 nucleotides are TGTGCCAGCAGCCAGACTCAGGGGTACCAAGAGACCCAGTACTTC.

Worth noting for this clone: The same CDR3 can be traced to other DNA sequences in this sample. The chain employs TRBV5-1 and TRBJ2-1, with 13 bases identical to TRBD2. The CDR3 runs 15 residues. V lost 4 bases to trimming and J lost 8 bases; unmatched junction nucleotides: 6. Per the germline V gene, CDR1 is SGHRS and CDR2 is YFSETQ. The CDR3 DNA is TGCGCCAGCAGCCTACTAGCGGGGGGGCCCTATGAGCAGTTCTTC. Its protein product is CASSLLAGGPYEQFF.

V is TRBV6-1 and J is TRBJ2-7, with D possibly being TRBD1 (5 bases). Per the germline V gene, CDR1 is MNHNS and CDR2 is SASEGT. CDR3 length equals 14 residues. V gave up 7 bases and J gave up 2 bases, with 15 bases separating them. CDR3 protein: CASNGWRQTYEQYF. DNA of the CDR3: TGTGCCAGCAATGGGTGGAGACAGACCTACGAGCAGTACTTC.

J is TRBJ2-5 and V is TRBV5-4; 9 bases align to TRBD1. Unmatched junction bases numbered 6, after V lost 5 bases and J lost 1 base. Germline CDR1 and CDR2: SGHNT and YYREEE (reference sequence). The CDR3 sequence is 15 residues long. This chain's CDR3 is CASSRTGESQETQYF. The CDR3, as DNA: TGTGCCAGCAGTCGGACAGGGGAGAGCCAAGAGACCCAGTACTTC.

The J gene is TRBJ1-1, the V gene TRBV9; D perhaps matches TRBD1 (6 bases). CDR3 length equals 15 residues. CDR1 and CDR2 (germline): SGDLS, YYNGEE. Trimming removed 0 bases at V and 8 bases at J, with 17 bases between. CDR3 DNA: TGTGCCAGCAGCGTAGGGGACACTTCACGGGGAGAAGCTTTCTTT. Translation: CASSVGDTSRGEAFF.

This chain joins TRBV6-1 and TRBJ1-5; TRBD1 agrees at 9 bases. CDR1 and CDR2 (germline): MNHNS, SASEGT. The CDR3 extends over 14 amino acids. The V segment lost 6 bases and the J segment 4 bases; nucleotides outside the gene matches: 4. This CDR3 is CASSYGTGNQPQHF. CDR3 sequence (DNA): TGTGCCAGCAGCTACGGGACAGGGAATCAGCCCCAGCATTTT.

V and J are TRBV10-2 and TRBJ1-5; no clear D gene. There are 17 residues in the CDR3. In germline, CDR1 is WSHSY, CDR2 SAAADI. Trimming removed 3 bases from V and 0 bases from J, with 15 bases in between. As DNA, the CDR3 is TGCGCCAGCAGTGATAGTGTCGGTAGCTATAGCAATCAGCCCCAGCATTTT. Translation: CASSDSVGSYSNQPQHF.

The genes are TRBV15 and TRBJ1-1; TRBD1 might be the D (5 bases). V lost 0 bases to trimming and J lost 3 bases, with 8 bases between them. Germline lookup yields CDR1 LNHNV and CDR2 YYDKDF (reference sequence). CDR3 size: 14 residues. The CDR3 is CATSRDLRDTEAFF. CDR3 nucleotides: TGTGCCACCAGCAGAGATCTCAGGGACACTGAAGCTTTCTTT.

J is TRBJ1-3 and V is TRBV6-1; D unresolved. V lost 6 bases, J lost 8 bases, and 11 bases lay in between. The germline V gene encodes CDR1 MNHNS and CDR2 SASEGT. The CDR3 runs to 12 residues. CDR3 loop: CASSPPGDTIYF. The CDR3 DNA reads as TGTGCCAGCAGCCCCCCAGGCGACACCATATATTTT.

The genes are TRBV7-9 and TRBJ2-5, with a weak D call TRBD2 (6 bases). Germline CDR1 SEHNR, CDR2 FQNEAQ (reference sequence). The CDR3 length is 12 residues. V dropped 1 base and J dropped 7 bases, with 7 bases sitting between them. The CDR3 protein is CASSLGGGTQYF. CDR3 DNA sequence: TGTGCCAGCAGCTTAGGGGGAGGGACCCAGTACTTC.

Turning to this clone: The junction and the germline gene differ at one end; a read error may be behind it. The chain is built from TRBV4-2 and TRBJ2-7; 10 bases are shared with TRBD1. The CDR3 has 15 amino acids. Germline lookup yields CDR1 LGHNA and CDR2 YNFKEQ. The CDR3 loop is CASSQVTGGSDEQYF. CDR3 nucleotides: TGTGCCAGCAGCCAAGTGACAGGGGGCTCCGACGAGCAGTACTTC.

The chain uses TRBV20-1 and TRBJ2-3, with a tentative D call TRBD1 (5 bases). V was trimmed by 7 bases and J by 4 bases, leaving 6 bases between them. The CDR3 sequence is 10 residues long. Germline lookup yields CDR1 DFQATT and CDR2 SNEGSKA (reference sequence). The CDR3 coding sequence is TGCAGTGAGGGGTCAGATACGCAGTATTTT. Translation: CSEGSDTQYF.

CDR3 coding DNA: TGTGCCAGCAGCTTGGAGGCGGGGGGGCCGGAGACCCAGTACTTC. It codes for CASSLEAGGPETQYF. This chain connects TRBV5-4 to TRBJ2-5; 9 bases match TRBD2. This CDR3 spans 15 amino acids. The trim removed 0 bases at V and 5 bases at J, leaving 5 bases unmatched. Per germline, CDR1 SGHNT and CDR2 YYREEE (reference sequence). Complete variable domain (other parts from reference TRBV5-4 and TRBJ2-5): ETGVTQSPTHLIKTRGQQVTLRCSSQSGHNTVSWYQQALGQGPQFIFQYYREEENGRGNFPPRFSGLQFPNYSSELNVNALELDDSALYLCASSLEAGGPETQYFGPGTRLLVL.

This sequence joins TRBV7-2 and TRBJ1-1; TRBD1 matches at 8 bases. The CDR3 has 18 amino acids. V lost 4 bases and J lost 0; bases outside the gene matches: 13. In germline, CDR1 is SGHTA, CDR2 FQGNSA. The CDR3 bases are TGTGCCAGCAGCTCCCTACAGACAGGGGTCGGGATGAACACTGAAGCTTTCTTT. Amino acids: CASSSLQTGVGMNTEAFF.

The chain joins TRBV7-8 to TRBJ2-7, with a weak D call TRBD2 (6 bases). Germline V lookup: CDR1 SGHVS, CDR2 FQNEAQ. With 5 bases removed from V and 6 bases from J, the gap between germline ends came to 23 bases. This CDR3 has 16 amino acids. CDR3: CASSLQHSGLGGEQYF. In DNA, the CDR3 is TGTGCCAGCAGCCTCCAACATTCAGGGCTGGGGGGCGAGCAGTACTTC.